Presented here are 8 T cell receptor beta chains from one specimen sequenced in a study of response to subunit inactivated influenza vaccine. MiXCR, applied by TCRdb to the RT-PCR reads, yields one record per CDR3 protein. Of roughly 540,000 distinct CDR3 sequences listed, roughly 25% were seen once; the top ten hold about 2.8%. These sequences were also reported in another study, on T cells expressing NK-cell markers. From that study: The authors generated TCR beta cDNA through 5'RACE template switching with UMIs.

Sequences were derived from CD4+ T cells sorted from PBMCs, sampled about 12 days after vaccination. The origin of the receptors is a man aged 50 to 59 who received an inactivated influenza vaccine.

The chain recombines TRBV4-2 with TRBJ2-1, with TRBD1 matching over 10 bases. Trimming took 2 bases from V and 3 from J; bases not matched to a gene: 4. The germline CDR1 and CDR2 sequences are LGHNA and YNFKEQ. The CDR3 has 16 amino acids. CDR3 sequence (DNA): TGTGCCAGCAGCCAACGAGGACAGGGGGACTACAATGAGCAGTTCTTC. Its protein product is CASSQRGQGDYNEQFF.

The CDR3 nucleotides are TGTGCCAGCAGCTTAATGTCCGCAGCTAGCGGTAGGGATACGCAGTATTTT. Protein product: CASSLMSAASGRDTQYF. The chain combines TRBV7-9 with TRBJ2-3; TRBD2 aligns across 7 bases. J gave up 6 bases and V 2 bases, and 14 bases lay outside the gene matches. Germline V gene lookup returns CDR1 SEHNR and CDR2 FQNEAQ (reference sequence). CDR3 length equals 17 residues.

The chain uses TRBV18 and TRBJ1-5; 8 positions match TRBD1. Germline trimming cut 3 bases from V and 2 bases from J; bases unmatched to any gene: 6. Germline CDR1 KGHSH, CDR2 LQKENI. This CDR3 has 16 amino acids. The CDR3 reads CASSPDRGSGNQPQHF. CDR3 nucleotide sequence: TGTGCCAGCTCACCCGACAGGGGATCGGGCAATCAGCCCCAGCATTTT.

The chain recombines TRBV6-1 with TRBJ2-5; the match to TRBD2 covers 7 bases. V was clipped by 6 bases and J by 4 bases; unmatched bases: 8. Per the germline V gene, CDR1 is MNHNS and CDR2 is SASEGT. The CDR3 loop spans 14 amino acids. CDR3: CASRSGLVRETQYF. The CDR3 DNA sequence: TGTGCCAGCAGATCCGGACTAGTTAGAGAGACCCAGTACTTC.

V gene TRBV7-2 combines with J gene TRBJ1-1, with TRBD1 as a possible D gene (5 bases). The CDR3 is made up of 14 amino acids. CDR1 is SGHTA, CDR2 FQGNSA, per germline. V dropped 2 bases and J dropped 5 bases, with 12 bases sitting between them. The CDR3 here is CASSLWAEGTEAFF. The CDR3 DNA sequence: TGTGCCAGCAGCTTATGGGCAGAGGGGACTGAAGCTTTCTTT.

The chain carries TRBV19 and TRBJ2-7; D gene ambiguous. This CDR3 spans 14 amino acids. Trimming cost V 7 bases and J 4 bases, with 17 bases left between them. CDR1 LNHDA and CDR2 SQIVND come from the germline V gene (reference sequence). The CDR3 spells CASTPGGSRYEQYF. The CDR3 DNA is TGTGCCAGTACCCCCGGTGGTTCTCGGTACGAGCAGTACTTC. Variable domain in full (rest from reference TRBV19 and TRBJ2-7): DGGITQSPKYLFRKEGQNVTLSCEQNLNHDAMYWYRQDPGQGLRLIYYSQIVNDFQKGDIAEGYSVSREKKESFPLTVTSAQKNPTAFYLCASTPGGSRYEQYFGPGTRLTVT.

The sample holds a few counts of this clonotype. The CDR3 region has the DNA TGTGCCACCAGTGATTGGACGGCCGGTGGTGAGCAGTTCTTC. It specifies CATSDWTAGGEQFF. V and J are TRBV24-1 and TRBJ2-1; D call uncertain. V was clipped by 2 bases and J by 9 bases, with 13 bases between them. The CDR3 is 14 amino acids. From germline, CDR1 is KGHDR and CDR2 SFDVKD.

This clonotype was detected only a few times. The V gene is TRBV18, the J gene TRBJ2-7; D is possibly TRBD2 (6 bases). The germline V gene encodes CDR1 KGHSH and CDR2 LQKENI. CDR3 length: 15 amino acids. The V gene lost 2 bases and the J gene lost 5 bases, with 16 bases spanning the gap. The CDR3 bases are TGTGCCAGCTCACCAAGAACGGGAGAGGGTAACGAGCAGTACTTC. Protein sequence: CASSPRTGEGNEQYF.